The 13 T cell receptor beta chains reported below all come from one sample, sequenced in a study of cytomegalovirus exposure and HLA in healthy donors. This PCR relied on a set of 60 Vbeta primers and 13 Jbeta primers. Profiled with immunoSEQ multiplex PCR; TCRdb holds only in-frame clones, not every one. The table has approximately 140,000 clones, over 75% seen once. Sequenced material: PBMCs. These TCRs come from a woman aged 50 to 60 in good health and CMV-seropositive.

The chain employs TRBV2 and TRBJ1-5; D remains ambiguous. This CDR3 contains 12 residues. V was pared by 4 bases and J by 15 bases, with 16 bases between. Germline V gives CDR1 SNHLY, CDR2 FYNNEI. The CDR3 sequence is CASSVTGSRGHF. For the CDR3, the DNA is TGTGCCAGCAGTGTCACGGGATCACGAGGGCATTTT.

The table lists this clone with a few counts. J is TRBJ2-1 and V is TRBV7-2; 12 bases fit TRBD2. Looked up from germline, CDR1 is SGHTA and CDR2 is FQGNSA. The CDR3 is 16 residues long. The V and J ends lost 4 bases and 4 bases, in that order; junction bases with no gene match: 5. The CDR3 DNA sequence: TGTGCCAGCAGCTCACCTAGCGGGGGGGGTTACAATGAGCAGTTCTTC. It codes for CASSSPSGGGYNEQFF. The complete variable domain, with remaining parts taken from reference TRBV7-2 and TRBJ2-1, reads GAGVSQSPSNKVTEKGKDVELRCDPISGHTALYWYRQSLGQGLEFLIYFQGNSAPDKSGLPSDRFSAERTGGSVSTLTIQRTQQEDSAVYLCASSSPSGGGYNEQFFGPGTRLTVL.

The chain combines TRBV5-1 with TRBJ1-1; 7 nucleotides agree with TRBD1. The CDR3 is 14 residues long. J gave up 5 bases and V 0 bases, and 4 bases lay outside the gene matches. From germline, CDR1 is SGHRS and CDR2 YFSETQ. CDR3 coding DNA: TGCGCCAGCAGCTTGGCCAGGGGGAATACTGAAGCTTTCTTT. This sequence encodes CASSLARGNTEAFF.

The chain couples TRBV28 to TRBJ2-7; 9 bases agree with TRBD1. Per the germline V gene, CDR1 is MDHEN and CDR2 is SYDVKM. V lost 5 bases to trimming and J lost 5 bases; unmatched junction nucleotides: 7. The CDR3 is 14 amino acids. CDR3 nucleotide sequence: TGTGCCAGCAGTCCACGAGGGACAGGGAACGAGCAGTACTTC. Protein product: CASSPRGTGNEQYF.

V gene TRBV5-1 combines with J gene TRBJ2-5, with 10 bases that match TRBD1. The germline gives CDR1 SGHRS, CDR2 YFSETQ. The CDR3 has 14 amino acids. The V and J ends lost 3 bases and 4 bases, in that order; junction bases with no gene match: 3. CDR3 amino acids: CASSYGQGGETQYF. In nucleotides, the CDR3 is TGCGCCAGCAGCTATGGACAGGGGGGAGAGACCCAGTACTTC.

V usage is TRBV14 and J usage is TRBJ1-2; D is unresolved. V was pared by 4 bases and J by 4 bases, with 16 bases between. The CDR3 is 15 amino acids. Germline assignment: CDR1 SGHDN and CDR2 FVKESK. CDR3 coding DNA: TGTGCCAGCAGCCCGGAGCGGGGTTTTTCCTATGGCTACACCTTC. Amino acids: CASSPERGFSYGYTF.

V is TRBV6-5 and J is TRBJ1-6; TRBD1 is a possible D gene (5 bases). Germline V gene data show CDR1 as MNHEY and CDR2 as SVGAGI. The CDR3 is made up of 15 amino acids. V gave up 5 bases and J gave up 10 bases, with 18 bases separating them. CDR3 protein: CASSRGDFRNSPLHF. CDR3 bases: TGTGCCAGCAGTCGCGGGGACTTCAGGAACTCACCCCTCCACTTT.

This rearrangement joins TRBV10-3 to TRBJ2-2, with 8 positions matching TRBD2. Germline V CDR1 and CDR2: ENHRY, SYGVKD. This CDR3 has 17 amino acids. V was pared by 0 bases and J by 3 bases, with 6 bases of the junction left unmatched. CDR3 amino acids: CAISESYSGGDTGELFF. The CDR3 DNA reads TGTGCCATCAGTGAGTCCTACAGCGGGGGTGACACCGGGGAGCTGTTTTTT.

This clone was recorded a few times. The chain links TRBV30 to TRBJ1-5; weak D call: TRBD1 (6 bases). The CDR3 consists of 12 residues. The germline V gene has CDR1 GTSNPN and CDR2 SVGIG (reference sequence). The V and J ends lost 5 bases and 7 bases respectively, with 12 bases between them. CDR3 region: CAWGGSLQPQHF. The CDR3 nucleotides read TGTGCCTGGGGGGGCAGTTTACAGCCCCAGCATTTT.

This clone was recorded once. This rearrangement joins TRBV6-1 to TRBJ2-7; a weak D match, TRBD1 (5 bases). V was clipped by 3 bases and J by 5 bases, with 17 bases between them. The V gene's germline CDR1 is MNHNS and CDR2 SASEGT. The CDR3 contains 15 residues. The CDR3 bases are TGTGCCAGCAGTGACGCGGACCCCAGGGCACACGAGCAGTACTTC. Translating it yields CASSDADPRAHEQYF.

V gene TRBV7-2 combines with J gene TRBJ1-2; a weak D match, TRBD1 (6 bases). The V end lost 2 bases, the J end lost 8 bases, and 9 bases lay between the germline ends. CDR1 and CDR2 (germline): SGHTA, FQGNSA. The CDR3 spans 12 residues. The CDR3 DNA sequence: TGTGCCAGCAGCTTACAGGGGAACGGCTACACCTTC. Its protein product is CASSLQGNGYTF.

The CDR3 region is CATRVFASTEAFF. The CDR3 DNA follows: TGTGCCACCCGGGTCTTTGCGAGCACTGAAGCTTTCTTT. The chain joins TRBV2 to TRBJ1-1; D uncertain. Trimming removed 10 bases from V and 4 bases from J, with 16 bases in between. The CDR3 covers 13 residues. CDR1 is SNHLY, CDR2 FYNNEI, per germline.

This clone turned up a few times. This chain connects TRBV7-9 to TRBJ2-7, with 7 bases lining up with TRBD2. CDR1 and CDR2 from the germline V gene are SEHNR and FQNEAQ (reference sequence). The CDR3 contains 14 residues. V trimming: 0 bases; J trimming: 3 bases; junction bases outside the gene matches: 2. The CDR3 region has the DNA TGTGCCAGCAGCTTAGCGGGGGGGGTCTACGAGCAGTACTTC. Its translation is CASSLAGGVYEQYF.